The 22 T cell receptor beta chains below come from one sample, sequenced in a study of T-cell reconstitution after alpha-beta-depleted transplantation in children. Using unique molecular identifiers, the investigators prepared the TCRbeta library. From the PCR reads, TCRdb called clonotypes with MiXCR, one entry per CDR3 protein. Of about 980,000 distinct CDR3 sequences in the sample, less than 30% were seen once. The specimen was PBMCs, mostly from graft donor cells, collected 360 days after TCRalphabeta/CD19-depleted stem cell transplant. All receptors derive from a boy younger than two who had a stem cell transplant for SCID, so the T cells may come from the graft donor.

This clonotype was seen a few times. The rearrangement uses TRBV6-5 and TRBJ2-7, with D tentatively TRBD1 (7 bases). There are 16 residues in the CDR3. Germline V lookup: CDR1 MNHEY, CDR2 SVGAGI. Between the trimmed V and J ends, which lost 2 bases and 2 bases, there was a span of 16 bases. The CDR3 DNA sequence: TGTGCCAGCAGTTACGCGGGGACAGCCTCCCCCTACGAGCAGTACTTC. Translation gives CASSYAGTASPYEQYF.

The table lists this clonotype with a few counts. The V and J genes are TRBV7-2 and TRBJ2-1; D possibly uses TRBD1 or TRBD2 (6 bases each). This CDR3 is built from 14 residues. V was pared by 6 bases and J by 6 bases, with 15 bases between. Per the germline V gene, CDR1 is SGHTA and CDR2 is FQGNSA. The CDR3 reads CASRKGGVPNEQFF. In DNA form, the CDR3 reads TGTGCCAGCAGGAAGGGGGGAGTCCCCAATGAGCAGTTCTTC.

The chain combines TRBV30 with TRBJ1-2; tentatively, D is TRBD1 (5 bases). V lost 0 bases and J lost 8, with 19 bases in between. In germline, CDR1 is GTSNPN, CDR2 SVGIG (reference sequence). CDR3 length equals 15 residues. The CDR3 spells CAWSVTEGGGWGYTF. As DNA, the CDR3 is TGTGCCTGGAGTGTTACCGAAGGCGGGGGATGGGGCTACACCTTC.

The rearrangement joins TRBV12-3 or TRBV12-4 to TRBJ2-5; either TRBD1 or TRBD2 may supply D (6 bases each). Trimming pared 3 bases from V and 1 base from J, leaving 12 bases between. There are 15 residues in the CDR3. The CDR3 spells CASSLGAGSQETQYF. Here the CDR3 DNA reads TGTGCCAGCAGTTTGGGGGCGGGGAGCCAAGAGACCCAGTACTTC.

This clonotype was counted only a few times. V is TRBV29-1 and J is TRBJ1-2; TRBD1 is a possible D gene (6 bases). CDR1 SQVTM and CDR2 ANQGSEA come from the germline V gene. V was shortened by 4 bases and J by 4 bases, with 13 bases between the two germline ends. CDR3 length: 13 residues. CDR3 region: CSVAGQSPYGYTF. The CDR3 DNA is TGCAGCGTTGCCGGACAGAGCCCCTATGGCTACACCTTC.

The V and J genes are TRBV6-6 and TRBJ1-1; D unresolved. Germline V gene lookup returns CDR1 MNHNY and CDR2 SVGAGI (reference sequence). Trimming cost V 8 bases and J 14 bases, with 9 bases left between them. The CDR3 loop spans 8 amino acids. In DNA form, the CDR3 reads TGTGCCAGCGGCGATAGCTTCTTT. Protein sequence: CASGDSFF.

This chain connects TRBV7-2 to TRBJ1-2; 7 bases fit TRBD1. CDR1 and CDR2 from the germline V gene are SGHTA and FQGNSA. This CDR3 is built from 16 residues. With V trimmed by 5 bases and J by 0 bases, 9 bases remained unmatched. CDR3 sequence: CASSVQRDRANYGYTF. The CDR3 DNA sequence: TGTGCCAGCAGCGTACAACGGGACAGAGCTAACTATGGCTACACCTTC.

This clonotype was picked up a small number of times. The rearrangement links TRBV12-3 or TRBV12-4 to TRBJ2-7; D gene ambiguous. CDR3 size: 14 residues. V lost 3 bases and J 2 bases, leaving 11 bases between the germline ends. As DNA, the CDR3 is TGTGCCAGCAGTTTTCTGCTGCCCACCTACGAGCAGTACTTC. Translating it yields CASSFLLPTYEQYF.

This clonotype was observed a handful of times. The CDR3 loop is CASSERGARNEQFF. The DNA for the CDR3 is TGTGCCAGCAGTGAAAGGGGGGCCAGGAATGAGCAGTTCTTC. The genes are TRBV6-1 and TRBJ2-1, with D perhaps TRBD1 or TRBD2 (6 bases each). V was clipped by 2 bases and J by 7 bases, with 12 bases between them. From germline, CDR1 is MNHNS and CDR2 SASEGT. The CDR3 loop spans 14 amino acids.

This chain joins TRBV24-1 and TRBJ2-7; 8 nucleotides agree with TRBD1. The CDR3 is made up of 15 amino acids. Germline V gene lookup returns CDR1 KGHDR and CDR2 SFDVKD. Unmatched junction bases numbered 9, after V lost 4 bases and J lost 5 bases. For the CDR3, the DNA is TGTGCCACCAGTGACTACCGGACAGGGAGGAACGAGCAGTACTTC. Translation: CATSDYRTGRNEQYF.

Of note for this clonotype: A read error may produce the germline difference seen at one junction end. The rearrangement uses TRBV13 and TRBJ1-4; 7 bases are a match to TRBD1. This CDR3 spans 18 amino acids. Per the germline V gene, CDR1 is PRHDT and CDR2 is FYEKMQ (reference sequence). CDR3 protein: CASSLSADRVETTEKLFF. The DNA of the CDR3 is TGTGCCAGCAGCTTATCGGCTGACAGGGTGGAAACTACTGAAAAACTGTTTTTT.

The CDR3 is CSASIGGSTYGYTF. In DNA, the CDR3 is TGCAGTGCTAGCATAGGGGGGTCTACCTATGGCTACACCTTC. The rearrangement uses TRBV20-1 and TRBJ1-2; tentatively, D is TRBD1 (6 bases). In germline, CDR1 is DFQATT, CDR2 SNEGSKA (reference sequence). The CDR3 runs 14 residues. The V gene lost 3 bases and the J gene lost 4 bases, with 15 bases spanning the gap.

This clonotype occurred once. V gene TRBV20-1 combines with J gene TRBJ2-5, with 10 bases aligning to TRBD2. The CDR3 is 15 amino acids. Germline values: CDR1 DFQATT, CDR2 SNEGSKA (reference sequence). V lost 0 bases, J lost 3 bases, and 4 bases stayed unmatched. The CDR3 spells CSARDSSGGEETQYF. CDR3 nucleotide sequence: TGCAGTGCTAGAGATAGCAGCGGGGGGGAAGAGACCCAGTACTTC.

This clonotype turned up a few times. The J gene is TRBJ2-2, the V gene TRBV29-1, with D perhaps matching TRBD1 (6 bases). Germline lookup yields CDR1 SQVTM and CDR2 ANQGSEA. V lost 6 bases to trimming and J lost 5 bases, with 10 bases between them. This CDR3 is built from 12 residues. CDR3 loop: CSVTGVTGELFF. CDR3 nucleotides: TGCAGCGTGACAGGAGTTACCGGGGAGCTGTTTTTT.

This rearrangement joins TRBV5-1 to TRBJ2-1; 8 nucleotides line up with TRBD1. CDR1 is SGHRS and CDR2 is YFSETQ in the germline V gene. Trimming took 2 bases from V and 8 from J; bases not matched to a gene: 12. CDR3 length: 16 amino acids. CDR3 nucleotides: TGCGCCAGCAGCTTAATTCGGACAGGGAAGGCGGATGAGCAGTTCTTC. Encoded protein: CASSLIRTGKADEQFF.

The gene calls are TRBV3-1 and TRBJ2-3; D perhaps matches TRBD2 (5 bases). Trimming removed 3 bases at V and 0 bases at J, with 13 bases between. The CDR3 consists of 16 residues. Germline assignment: CDR1 LGHDT and CDR2 YNNKEL (reference sequence). The CDR3 region has the DNA TGTGCCAGCAGCCACCGGGGTGGGTCTAGCACAGATACGCAGTATTTT. Translation gives CASSHRGGSSTDTQYF.

The chain employs TRBV2 and TRBJ2-5, with 7 bases identical to TRBD2. The CDR3 extends over 14 amino acids. Germline CDR1 SNHLY, CDR2 FYNNEI. V shed 7 bases and J 7 bases; nucleotides not matched to a gene: 12. CDR3 in amino acids: CASIRGDPRGTQYF. The CDR3, as DNA: TGTGCCAGCATTCGGGGGGACCCGAGGGGGACCCAGTACTTC. Using reference TRBV2 and TRBJ2-5 for the parts outside the CDR3, the full variable domain is EPEVTQTPSHQVTQMGQEVILRCVPISNHLYFYWYRQILGQKVEFLVSFYNNEISEKSEIFDDQFSVERPDGSNFTLKIRSTKLEDSAMYFCASIRGDPRGTQYFGPGTRLLVL.

This clonotype was found a few times. The rearrangement joins TRBV3-1 to TRBJ2-3, with D tentatively TRBD2 (6 bases). CDR1 is LGHDT and CDR2 is YNNKEL in the germline V gene (reference sequence). This CDR3 contains 18 residues. Trimming removed 1 base at V and 1 base at J, with 18 bases between. Here the CDR3 reads CASSQAPLGGARTDTQYF. The CDR3 coding sequence is TGTGCCAGCAGCCAAGCTCCCCTGGGCGGGGCCCGCACAGATACGCAGTATTTT.

The V and J genes are TRBV11-2 and TRBJ2-7, with 11 nucleotides matching TRBD1. V lost 2 bases, J lost 6 bases, and 9 bases stayed unmatched. This CDR3 comprises 16 residues. Per the germline V gene, CDR1 is SGHAT and CDR2 is FQNNGV. DNA of the CDR3: TGTGCCAGCAGCTTAAGGGTGGTCGGGACAGGGGGCGAGCAGTACTTC. Translating it yields CASSLRVVGTGGEQYF.

In its sample, this clonotype was seen a few times. The rearrangement joins TRBV7-9 to TRBJ2-1, with 10 bases fitting TRBD1. V was clipped by 4 bases and J by 6 bases; unmatched bases: 9. CDR1 SEHNR and CDR2 FQNEAQ come from the germline V gene (reference sequence). This CDR3 region has 16 residues. This chain's CDR3 is CASSSTGTGARNEQFF. CDR3 nucleotides: TGTGCCAGCAGCTCCACCGGGACAGGGGCGCGCAATGAGCAGTTCTTC.

This clonotype was found a few times. This sequence joins TRBV13 and TRBJ2-7; 7 nucleotides agree with TRBD1. Germline assignment: CDR1 PRHDT and CDR2 FYEKMQ (reference sequence). CDR3 size: 13 residues. V trimming: 5 bases; J trimming: 8 bases; junction bases outside the gene matches: 9. The CDR3 loop is CASSGTAPRKQYF. DNA of the CDR3: TGTGCCAGCAGCGGGACAGCCCCTAGGAAGCAGTACTTC.

This clonotype was seen only a few times. The chain recombines TRBV12-3 or TRBV12-4 with TRBJ2-7; tentative D call: TRBD1 (5 bases). V was cut by 7 bases and J by 6 bases, with 16 bases left in between. The CDR3 covers 13 residues. The CDR3 is CASTPVVGREQYF. In DNA form, the CDR3 reads TGTGCCAGCACCCCTGTTGTGGGGCGCGAGCAGTACTTC.